The 20 T cell receptor beta chains below all came from one sample that was sequenced in a study of cytomegalovirus exposure and HLA in healthy donors (TCRdb year 2017). Receptor libraries were prepared by the immunoSEQ multiplex PCR assay. Imported from immuneACCESS, the table was reduced by TCRdb to in-frame sequences with V and J called. These copies leave out some clones; in studies compared against another copy, an unresolved V gene accounts for under half, and the cause of the remainder is not known. Recorded for this sample are about 74,000 clones; 85% to 95% of them occurred a single time. Under 2% of the sample goes to the ten largest clones. Sequencing was carried out using PBMCs. The source of these receptors is a man aged 18 to 29 in good health and CMV-seropositive.

The J gene is TRBJ1-1, the V gene TRBV23-1; TRBD1 agrees at 9 bases. TRBV23-1 is designated an ORF whose function remains uncertain. This CDR3 region has 18 residues. Losses at the gene ends were 0 bases for V and 0 bases for J; bases not matched to a gene: 8. The DNA for the CDR3 is TGCGCCAGCAGTCAATCCTGGGACAGGGTTCTCATGAACACTGAAGCTTTCTTT. This translates into CASSQSWDRVLMNTEAFF.

The chain employs TRBV7-6 and TRBJ2-7; D gene unclear. Per the germline V gene, CDR1 is SGHVS and CDR2 is FNYEAQ. This CDR3 comprises 15 residues. V lost 3 bases and J 2 bases, leaving 14 bases between the germline ends. CDR3 nucleotides: TGTGCCAGCAGCTTGGTTCACTTACCCACCTACGAGCAGTACTTC. Its translation is CASSLVHLPTYEQYF.

The CDR3 loop reads CASSARQGRTDTQYF. The CDR3 DNA sequence: TGTGCCAGCAGCGCTCGGCAGGGGCGGACAGATACGCAGTATTTT. This sequence joins TRBV9 and TRBJ2-3; tentatively, D is TRBD1 (6 bases). Germline lookup yields CDR1 SGDLS and CDR2 YYNGEE. V was shortened by 3 bases and J by 3 bases, with 14 bases between the two germline ends. The CDR3 is 15 residues long.

The rearrangement links TRBV5-1 to TRBJ2-3; possibly TRBD1 for D (6 bases). The ends were cut back, 2 bases at V and 0 bases at J, with 16 bases in the middle. The length of the CDR3 is 17 residues. CDR1 and CDR2 (germline): SGHRS, YFSETQ. CDR3 nucleotide sequence: TGCGCCAGCAGCTTTGAGGGCAGGGGAAGCAGCACAGATACGCAGTATTTT. This gives the protein CASSFEGRGSSTDTQYF.

The V gene is TRBV5-5, the J gene TRBJ2-2; 8 nucleotides line up with TRBD2. The V and J ends lost 1 base and 1 base, in that order; junction bases with no gene match: 3. The length of the CDR3 is 16 residues. Germline CDR1 SGHKS, CDR2 YYEKEE (reference sequence). CDR3 residues: CASSLSLAGNTGELFF. The CDR3 DNA follows: TGTGCCAGCAGCTTGAGTCTAGCGGGGAACACCGGGGAGCTGTTTTTT.

This chain connects TRBV2 to TRBJ2-5, with 11 nucleotides matching TRBD2. Germline lookup yields CDR1 SNHLY and CDR2 FYNNEI. The J segment lost 4 bases and the V segment lost 2 bases, leaving 6 bases of the junction unmatched. The CDR3 is 16 amino acids. CDR3 loop: CASSEHLGTSGETQYF. CDR3 nucleotides: TGTGCCAGCAGTGAACACCTAGGGACTAGCGGAGAGACCCAGTACTTC.

This chain connects TRBV7-3 to TRBJ2-1; 11 bases fit TRBD2. Germline V gene lookup returns CDR1 SGHTA and CDR2 FQGTGA. CDR3 length: 15 amino acids. With 4 bases clipped from V and 8 bases from J, the junction kept 7 bases outside the gene matches. CDR3 protein: CASSSTSGSMYEQFF. CDR3 DNA sequence: TGTGCCAGCAGCTCTACTAGCGGGAGTATGTATGAGCAGTTCTTC. The variable domain in full, completed from reference TRBV7-3 and TRBJ2-1, reads GAGVSQTPSNKVTEKGKYVELRCDPISGHTALYWYRQSLGQGPEFLIYFQGTGAADDSGLPNDRFFAVRPEGSVSTLKIQRTERGDSAVYLCASSSTSGSMYEQFFGPGTRLTVL.

The chain employs TRBV27 and TRBJ2-2; the D gene is possibly TRBD1 (6 bases). Trimming pared 7 bases from V and 5 bases from J, leaving 14 bases between. The length of the CDR3 is 14 residues. The V gene's germline CDR1 is MNHEY and CDR2 SMNVEV (reference sequence). In nucleotides, the CDR3 is TGTGCCAGCACCAGAGGGACATTGACCGGGGAGCTGTTTTTT. Translating it yields CASTRGTLTGELFF.

The chain links TRBV27 to TRBJ2-7; 11 nucleotides match TRBD2. Germline assignment: CDR1 MNHEY and CDR2 SMNVEV (reference sequence). J was trimmed by 0 bases and V by 5 bases; bases with no gene match: 3. The CDR3 sequence is 15 residues long. This CDR3 is CASSGGTSGSYEQYF. CDR3 DNA sequence: TGTGCCAGCAGTGGGGGGACTAGCGGCTCCTACGAGCAGTACTTC.

Only one count was recorded for this clone. The chain has TRBV6-1 and TRBJ2-3; TRBD2 agrees at 8 bases. Germline V gene sequence: CDR1 MNHNS, CDR2 SASEGT. Trimming at V came to 5 bases and at J to 6 bases, leaving 4 bases not matched to a gene. This CDR3 region has 13 residues. The CDR3 region has the DNA TGTGCCAGCAGTCCGCGGGAGGCGGATACGCAGTATTTT. Its protein is CASSPREADTQYF.

The J gene is TRBJ2-2, the V gene TRBV29-1; 9 bases match TRBD2. Germline trimming cut 1 base from V and 5 bases from J; bases unmatched to any gene: 2. Per germline, CDR1 SQVTM and CDR2 ANQGSEA. CDR3 length: 14 residues. In DNA form, the CDR3 reads TGCAGCGTTGAAGGGACTAGCGTAACCGGGGAGCTGTTTTTT. Residues: CSVEGTSVTGELFF.

The chain carries TRBV5-4 and TRBJ2-2; D remains unclear. This CDR3 has 16 residues. The ends were cut back, 3 bases at V and 0 bases at J, with 12 bases in the middle. CDR1 is SGHNT and CDR2 is YYREEE in the germline V gene (reference sequence). The CDR3, as DNA: TGTGCCAGCAGCTCCCCCGGTATAACGAACACCGGGGAGCTGTTTTTT. This codes for CASSSPGITNTGELFF.

This chain uses TRBV28 with TRBJ2-7; 9 bases match TRBD2. Trimming took 5 bases from V and 2 from J; bases not matched to a gene: 1. The CDR3 runs 13 residues. Germline V CDR1 and CDR2: MDHEN, SYDVKM. Written as DNA, the CDR3 is TGTGCCAGCAGTCCTAGCGGGACCTACGAGCAGTACTTC. Its translation: CASSPSGTYEQYF.

The rearrangement links TRBV15 to TRBJ2-7; no clear D gene. V lost 0 bases, J lost 3 bases, and 6 bases lay in between. This CDR3 spans 13 amino acids. CDR1 and CDR2 (germline): LNHNV, YYDKDF (reference sequence). CDR3 in DNA: TGTGCCACCAGCAGAGATTTCAGCTACGAGCAGTACTTC. Residues: CATSRDFSYEQYF.

The chain joins TRBV9 to TRBJ2-7; TRBD1 matches 11 bases. The germline CDR1 and CDR2 sequences are SGDLS and YYNGEE. V shed 0 bases, J shed 3 bases, and the junction held 5 bases outside the gene matches. The CDR3 consists of 16 residues. CDR3 loop: CASSVERTGGNYEQYF. As DNA, the CDR3 is TGTGCCAGCAGCGTAGAAAGGACAGGGGGCAACTACGAGCAGTACTTC.

This rearrangement joins TRBV9 to TRBJ1-6; TRBD1 matches at 7 bases. Losses at the gene ends were 1 base for V and 13 bases for J; bases not matched to a gene: 8. This CDR3 has 14 amino acids. Germline lookup yields CDR1 SGDLS and CDR2 YYNGEE. In nucleotides, the CDR3 is TGTGCCAGCAGCGTACTAGGGGGCATCCGGCCCCTCCACTTT. Amino acids: CASSVLGGIRPLHF.

The gene calls are TRBV27 and TRBJ2-7, with D possibly TRBD2 on 6 matching bases. Germline-derived CDR1 and CDR2 are MNHEY and SMNVEV (reference sequence). Trimming left V 6 bases short and J 5 bases short, with 14 bases between. The CDR3 runs 13 residues. The CDR3 sequence: CASRQTSLHEQYF. The DNA for the CDR3 is TGTGCCAGCAGGCAAACTAGCCTACACGAGCAGTACTTC.

The chain employs TRBV5-1 and TRBJ1-4; 8 bases line up with TRBD1. The CDR3 has 17 residues. J lost 7 bases, V lost 0 bases, and 11 bases had no gene match. From germline, CDR1 is SGHRS and CDR2 YFSETQ. CDR3 in DNA: TGCGCCAGCAGCTTGGCCTCACGGACAGGGCTATCTGAAAAACTGTTTTTT. Translation gives CASSLASRTGLSEKLFF.

The rearrangement links TRBV19 to TRBJ1-5; tentative D call: TRBD1 (6 bases). CDR3 length: 14 residues. V lost 6 bases and J 4 bases, leaving 13 bases between the germline ends. Germline V gene lookup returns CDR1 LNHDA and CDR2 SQIVND (reference sequence). The CDR3 region is CASSSDRVNQPQHF. Written as DNA, the CDR3 is TGTGCCAGTAGCTCGGACAGAGTTAATCAGCCCCAGCATTTT.

V gene TRBV7-2 combines with J gene TRBJ1-1, with 7 bases aligning to TRBD1. This CDR3 spans 15 amino acids. Trimming cost V 1 base and J 4 bases; bases outside gene matches: 6. Germline V gives CDR1 SGHTA, CDR2 FQGNSA. CDR3 loop: CASSLGGRDSTEAFF. In DNA form, the CDR3 reads TGTGCCAGCAGCTTAGGGGGCCGGGACAGCACTGAAGCTTTCTTT.